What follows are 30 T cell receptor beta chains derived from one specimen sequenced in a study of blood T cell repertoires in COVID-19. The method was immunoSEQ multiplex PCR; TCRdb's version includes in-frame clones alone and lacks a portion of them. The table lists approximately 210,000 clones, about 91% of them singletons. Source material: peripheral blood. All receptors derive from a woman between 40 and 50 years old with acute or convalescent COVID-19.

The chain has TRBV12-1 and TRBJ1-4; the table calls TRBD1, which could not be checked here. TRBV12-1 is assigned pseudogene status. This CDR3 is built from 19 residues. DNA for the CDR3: TGTGCCAGCAGCTTTGTAGGACAGGGCCTCCCGGCGACTAATGAAAAACTGTTTTTT. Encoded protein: CASSFVGQGLPATNEKLFF.

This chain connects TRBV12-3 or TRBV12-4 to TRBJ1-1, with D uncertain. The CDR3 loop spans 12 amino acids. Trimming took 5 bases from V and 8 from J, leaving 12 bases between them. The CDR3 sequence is CASSPGVLEAFF. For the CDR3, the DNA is TGTGCCAGCAGTCCCGGGGTCCTGGAAGCTTTCTTT.

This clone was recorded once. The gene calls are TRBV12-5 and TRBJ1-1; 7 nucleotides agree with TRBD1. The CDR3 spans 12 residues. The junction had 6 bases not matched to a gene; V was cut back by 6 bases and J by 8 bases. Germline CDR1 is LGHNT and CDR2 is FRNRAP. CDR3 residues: CASGRGQEEAFF. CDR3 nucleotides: TGTGCTAGTGGCCGAGGACAGGAAGAAGCTTTCTTT.

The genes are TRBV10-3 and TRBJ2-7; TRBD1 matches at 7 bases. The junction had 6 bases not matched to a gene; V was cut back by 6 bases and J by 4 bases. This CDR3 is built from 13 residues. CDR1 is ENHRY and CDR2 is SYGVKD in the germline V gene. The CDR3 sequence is CAISGQGVYEQYV. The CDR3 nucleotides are TGTGCCATCAGCGGTCAGGGGGTGTACGAGCAGTACGTC.

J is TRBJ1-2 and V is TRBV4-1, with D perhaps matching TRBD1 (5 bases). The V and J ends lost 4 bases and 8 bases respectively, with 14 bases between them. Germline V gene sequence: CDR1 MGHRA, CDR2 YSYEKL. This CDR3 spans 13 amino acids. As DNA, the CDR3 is TGCGCCAGCAGCCTCCTAGGGGCCGGAGGCTACACCTTC. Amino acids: CASSLLGAGGYTF.

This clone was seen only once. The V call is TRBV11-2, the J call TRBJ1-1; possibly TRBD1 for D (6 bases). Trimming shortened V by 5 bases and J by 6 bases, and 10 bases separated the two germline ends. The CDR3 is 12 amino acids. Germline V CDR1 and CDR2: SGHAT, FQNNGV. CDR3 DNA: TGTGCCAGCAGCCGCGACAGGTCTGAAGCTTTCTTT. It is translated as CASSRDRSEAFF.

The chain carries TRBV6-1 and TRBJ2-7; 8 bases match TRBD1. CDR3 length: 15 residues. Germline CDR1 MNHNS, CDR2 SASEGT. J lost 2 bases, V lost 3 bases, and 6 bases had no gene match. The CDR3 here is CASSDGGTGAYEQYV. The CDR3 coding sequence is TGTGCCAGCAGTGATGGAGGGACAGGTGCCTACGAGCAGTACGTC.

The CDR3 region is CASSPGGTGYNEQFF. The CDR3 region has the DNA TGTGCCAGCTCACCTGGGGGGACCGGCTACAATGAGCAGTTCTTC. The chain links TRBV18 to TRBJ2-1, with D tentatively TRBD2 (6 bases). The CDR3 spans 15 residues. Germline assignment: CDR1 KGHSH and CDR2 LQKENI. V lost 3 bases, J lost 3 bases, and 12 bases lay in between.

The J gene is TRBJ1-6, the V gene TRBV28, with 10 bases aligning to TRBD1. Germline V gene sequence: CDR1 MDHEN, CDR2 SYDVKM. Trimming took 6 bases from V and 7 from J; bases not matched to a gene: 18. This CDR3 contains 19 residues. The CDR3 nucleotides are TGTGCCAGCAGCCCTCGGACAGGGGGTGGGCTATACGGGAATTCACCCCTCCACTTT. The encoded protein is CASSPRTGGGLYGNSPLHF.

CDR3 sequence (DNA): TGTGCCAGCAGCTTGGACAGGGGCGAGCAGTACGTC. Translated: CASSLDRGEQYV. The V gene is TRBV5-4, the J gene TRBJ2-7; 7 nucleotides align to TRBD1. V shed 0 bases, J shed 6 bases, and the junction held 0 bases outside the gene matches. There are 12 residues in the CDR3. Germline CDR1 and CDR2: SGHNT and YYREEE (reference sequence).

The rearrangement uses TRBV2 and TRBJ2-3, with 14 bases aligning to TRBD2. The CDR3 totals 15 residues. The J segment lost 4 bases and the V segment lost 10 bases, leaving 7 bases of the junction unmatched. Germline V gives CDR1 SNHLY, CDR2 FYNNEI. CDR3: CATEGLAGVADTQYF. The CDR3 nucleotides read TGTGCCACTGAGGGACTAGCGGGGGTAGCAGATACGCAGTATTTT. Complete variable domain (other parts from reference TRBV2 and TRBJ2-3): EPEVTQTPSHQVTQMGQEVILRCVPISNHLYFYWYRQILGQKVEFLVSFYNNEISEKSEIFDDQFSVERPDGSNFTLKIRSTKLEDSAMYFCATEGLAGVADTQYFGPGTRLTVL.

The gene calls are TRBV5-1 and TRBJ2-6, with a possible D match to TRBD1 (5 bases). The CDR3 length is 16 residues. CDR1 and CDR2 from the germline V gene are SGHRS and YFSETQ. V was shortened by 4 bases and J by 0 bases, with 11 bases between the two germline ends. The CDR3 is CASSRTTHSGANVLTF. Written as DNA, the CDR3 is TGCGCCAGCAGCAGGACAACTCACTCTGGGGCCAACGTCCTGACTTTC.

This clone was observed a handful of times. The CDR3 nucleotides are TGTGCCGGTCCGGGGATTTACAATGAGCAGTTCTTC. Translated, it gives CAGPGIYNEQFF. This chain connects TRBV30 to TRBJ2-1, with a weak D call TRBD2 (5 bases). The CDR3 has 12 amino acids. The germline gives CDR1 GTSNPN, CDR2 SVGIG (reference sequence). Trimming cost V 8 bases and J 4 bases, with 12 bases left between them.

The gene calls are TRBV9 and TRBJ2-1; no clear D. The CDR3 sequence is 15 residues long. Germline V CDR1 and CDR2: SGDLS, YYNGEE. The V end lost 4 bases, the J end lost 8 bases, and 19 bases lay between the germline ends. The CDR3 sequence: CASSPHLSLSDEQFF. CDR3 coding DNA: TGTGCCAGCAGCCCCCATTTATCGCTAAGCGATGAGCAGTTCTTC.

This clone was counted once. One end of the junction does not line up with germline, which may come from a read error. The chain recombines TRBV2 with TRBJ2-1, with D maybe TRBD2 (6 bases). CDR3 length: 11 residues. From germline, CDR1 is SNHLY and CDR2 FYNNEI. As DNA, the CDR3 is TGTGCCAGCAGTGGAGACAGTTGGGAGGTCTTC. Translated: CASSGDSWEVF.

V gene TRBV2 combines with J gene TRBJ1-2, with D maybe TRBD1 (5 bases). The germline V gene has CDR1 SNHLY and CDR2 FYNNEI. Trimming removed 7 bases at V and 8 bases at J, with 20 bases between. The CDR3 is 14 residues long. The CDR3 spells CASKSQGRTEGYTF. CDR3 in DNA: TGTGCCAGCAAGTCTCAGGGCAGGACGGAGGGCTACACCTTC.

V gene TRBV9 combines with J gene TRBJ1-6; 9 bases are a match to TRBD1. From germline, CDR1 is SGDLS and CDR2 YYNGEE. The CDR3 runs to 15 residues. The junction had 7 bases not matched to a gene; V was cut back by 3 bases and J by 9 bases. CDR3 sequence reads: CASSAQTGGGSPLHF. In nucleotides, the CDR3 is TGTGCCAGCAGCGCCCAGACAGGGGGTGGTTCACCCCTCCACTTT.

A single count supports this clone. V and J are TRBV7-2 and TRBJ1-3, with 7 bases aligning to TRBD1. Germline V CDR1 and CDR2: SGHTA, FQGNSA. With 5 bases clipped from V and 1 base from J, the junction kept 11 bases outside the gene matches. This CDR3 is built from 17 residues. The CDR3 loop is CASSPRGTARSGNTIYF. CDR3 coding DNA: TGTGCCAGCAGCCCCAGGGGGACCGCCCGGTCTGGAAACACCATATATTTT.

The CDR3 coding sequence is TGTGCCAGCAGCCCCAGCACAGGGGCGGTATCCTACGAGCAGTACGTC. Its protein is CASSPSTGAVSYEQYV. The V call is TRBV27, the J call TRBJ2-7, with 7 bases aligning to TRBD1. Unmatched junction bases numbered 12, after V lost 6 bases and J lost 1 base. The CDR3 contains 16 residues. Germline CDR1 and CDR2: MNHEY and SMNVEV (reference sequence).

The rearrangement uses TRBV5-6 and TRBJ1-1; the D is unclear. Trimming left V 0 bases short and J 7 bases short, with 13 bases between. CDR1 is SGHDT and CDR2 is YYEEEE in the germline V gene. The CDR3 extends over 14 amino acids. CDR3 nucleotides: TGTGCCAGCAGCTTGGTTGGGAGCTCTGTTGAAGCTTTCTTT. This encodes CASSLVGSSVEAFF.

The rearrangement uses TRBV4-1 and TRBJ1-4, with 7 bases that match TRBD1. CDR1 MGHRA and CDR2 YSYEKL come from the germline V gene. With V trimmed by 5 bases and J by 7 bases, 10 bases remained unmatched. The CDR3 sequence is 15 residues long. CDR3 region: CASSFVEGAGEKLFF. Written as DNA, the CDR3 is TGCGCCAGCAGCTTTGTGGAGGGGGCGGGTGAAAAACTGTTTTTT.

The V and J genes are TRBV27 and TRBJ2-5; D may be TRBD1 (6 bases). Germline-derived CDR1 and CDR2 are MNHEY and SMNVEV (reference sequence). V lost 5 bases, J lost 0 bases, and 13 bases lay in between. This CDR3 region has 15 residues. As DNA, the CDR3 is TGTGCCAGCAGTCCAAGACAGGTCAACCAAGAGACCCAGTACTTC. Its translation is CASSPRQVNQETQYF.

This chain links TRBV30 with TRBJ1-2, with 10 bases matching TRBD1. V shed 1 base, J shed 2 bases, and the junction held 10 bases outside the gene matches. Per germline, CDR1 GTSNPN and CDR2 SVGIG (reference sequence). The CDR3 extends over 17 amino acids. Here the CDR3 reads CAWSAPFPGQGNYGYTF. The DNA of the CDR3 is TGTGCCTGGAGTGCTCCTTTTCCGGGACAGGGGAACTATGGCTACACCTTC.

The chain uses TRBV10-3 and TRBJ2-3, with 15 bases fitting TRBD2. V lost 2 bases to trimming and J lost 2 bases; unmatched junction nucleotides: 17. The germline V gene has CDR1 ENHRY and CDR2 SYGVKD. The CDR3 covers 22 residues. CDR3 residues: CAISEPLRRTSGGADNTDTQYF. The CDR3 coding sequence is TGTGCCATCAGTGAGCCGCTACGAAGGACTAGCGGGGGGGCAGATAACACAGATACGCAGTATTTT.

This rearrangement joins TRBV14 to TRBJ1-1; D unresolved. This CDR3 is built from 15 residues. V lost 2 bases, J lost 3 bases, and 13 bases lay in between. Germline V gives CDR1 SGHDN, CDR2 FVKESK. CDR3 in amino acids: CASSQLGGMDTEAFF. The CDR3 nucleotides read TGTGCCAGCAGCCAACTGGGCGGGATGGACACTGAAGCTTTCTTT.

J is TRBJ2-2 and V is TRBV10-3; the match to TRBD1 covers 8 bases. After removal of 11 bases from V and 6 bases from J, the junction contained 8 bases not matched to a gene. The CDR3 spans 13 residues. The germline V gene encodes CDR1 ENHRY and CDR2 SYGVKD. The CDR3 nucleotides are TGTGCCGCAGGGGGCAGTGATTCCGGGGAGCTGTTTTTT. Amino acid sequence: CAAGGSDSGELFF.

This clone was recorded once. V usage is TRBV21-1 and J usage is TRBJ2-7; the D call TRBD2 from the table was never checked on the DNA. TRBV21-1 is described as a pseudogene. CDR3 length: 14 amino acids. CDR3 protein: CASSSTRFGYEQYV. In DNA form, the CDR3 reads TGTGCCAGCAGCTCGACTCGGTTTGGTTACGAGCAGTACGTC.

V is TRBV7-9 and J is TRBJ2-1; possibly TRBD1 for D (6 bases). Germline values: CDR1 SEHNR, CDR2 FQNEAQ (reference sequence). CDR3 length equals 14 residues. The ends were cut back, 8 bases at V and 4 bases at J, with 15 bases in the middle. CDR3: CASLSGVAYNEQFF. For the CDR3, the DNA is TGTGCCAGCCTTTCAGGGGTCGCTTACAATGAGCAGTTCTTC.

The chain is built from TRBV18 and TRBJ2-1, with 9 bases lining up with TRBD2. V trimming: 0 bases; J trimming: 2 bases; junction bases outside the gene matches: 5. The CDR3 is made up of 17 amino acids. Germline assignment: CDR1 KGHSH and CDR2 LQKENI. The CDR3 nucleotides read TGTGCCAGCTCACCACCGATCGGCGGGGGGGCCTACAATGAGCAGTTCTTC. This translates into CASSPPIGGGAYNEQFF.

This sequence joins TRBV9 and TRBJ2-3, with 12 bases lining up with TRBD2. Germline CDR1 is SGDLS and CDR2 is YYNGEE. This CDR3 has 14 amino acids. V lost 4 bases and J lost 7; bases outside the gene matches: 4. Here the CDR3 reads CASSLGTSGHTQYF. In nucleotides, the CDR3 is TGTGCCAGCAGCCTAGGGACTAGCGGGCATACGCAGTATTTT.